These 2 T cell receptor beta chains originate from one sample sequenced in a study of T cells after yellow fever vaccination. TCRdb re-called the 5' RACE reads through MiXCR, storing one row per CDR3 protein. The repertoire consists of approximately 550,000 distinct CDR3 sequences, with about a fifth occurring once and the leading ten covering 13% to 15%. The specimen comprised PBMCs, sampled 15 days after the yellow fever booster vaccination. These receptors all stem from a man aged 25 to 40 who received the YFV17D yellow fever vaccine.

Notes on this clonotype: This may stem from a read error, because a much larger clone lies one nucleotide away. V usage is TRBV28 and J usage is TRBJ2-2; D is unclear. Germline V gives CDR1 MDHEN, CDR2 SYDVKM. The CDR3 has 11 residues. Trimming removed 6 bases from V and 7 bases from J, with 6 bases in between. CDR3 loop: CASRFIGELFF. The DNA of the CDR3 is TGTGCCAGCAGGTTTATCGGGGAGCTGTTTTTT.

This clonotype has just one count. The V call is TRBV9, the J call TRBJ2-5; 10 bases match TRBD2. The CDR3 length is 15 residues. CDR1 and CDR2 (germline): SGDLS, YYNGEE. The V and J ends lost 4 bases and 5 bases, in that order; junction bases with no gene match: 8. The CDR3 protein is CASSIGLAVAETQYF. CDR3 DNA sequence: TGTGCCAGCAGCATCGGACTAGCGGTCGCGGAGACCCAGTACTTC.